The rows below give T cell receptor beta chains drawn from one sample of a study of lymphopenia after photon versus proton radiotherapy. Libraries were prepared by immunoSEQ multiplex PCR; TCRdb keeps only in-frame clonotypes and omits some of them. The sample includes 150,000 to 200,000 clones, less than 90% of them seen just once. This sample comprised peripheral blood, obtained from a patient treated with photon-based radiotherapy. Receptor source: a man aged 50 or older with gastric cancer. The CDR3 runs from the conserved cysteine through the conserved F or W. D genes are given only for firm matches. Not every row has a clone size; where given, it reads once, few, many or a size class.

CDR3 length: 16; D gene: TRBD2; J gene: TRBJ2-4; V gene: TRBV7-8; clone size: NA; CDR3 DNA: TGTGCCAGCAGCTTTACTAGCGGGAGGGCCGTTGACATTCAGTACTTC; CDR3 protein: CASSFTSGRAVDIQYF
CDR3 length: 14; D gene: NA; J gene: TRBJ1-3; V gene: TRBV5-1; clone size: once; CDR3 DNA: TGCGCCAGCCGGCAGGGACGAAGTGGAAACACCATATATTTT; CDR3 protein: CASRQGRSGNTIYF
CDR3 length: 16; D gene: TRBD1; J gene: TRBJ1-5; V gene: TRBV6-4; clone size: NA; CDR3 DNA: TGTGCCAGCAGAGCTAAGGGACAGGGAAGCAATCAGCCCCAGCATTTT; CDR3 protein: CASRAKGQGSNQPQHF
CDR3 length: 14; D gene: TRBD2; J gene: TRBJ2-5; V gene: TRBV4-2; clone size: NA; CDR3 DNA: TGTGCCAGCAGCTTTTCTAGCGGGAAAGAGACCCAGTACTTC; CDR3 protein: CASSFSSGKETQYF
CDR3 length: 17; D gene: TRBD2; J gene: TRBJ2-2; V gene: TRBV7-9; clone size: NA; CDR3 DNA: TGTGCGACGACGGGGCTAGCGGGGTTAACGAACACCGGGGAGCTGTTTTTT; CDR3 protein: CATTGLAGLTNTGELFF
CDR3 length: 15; D gene: NA; J gene: TRBJ1-5; V gene: TRBV19; clone size: NA; CDR3 DNA: TGTGCCAGTAGTAGAAGAACAACCGGAGGAGAGCCCCAGCATTTT; CDR3 protein: CASSRRTTGGEPQHF
CDR3 length: 14; D gene: NA; J gene: TRBJ2-3; V gene: TRBV29-1; clone size: NA; CDR3 DNA: TGCAGCGTTCTAGGCGGTTTGGGGGCAGATACGCAGTATTTT; CDR3 protein: CSVLGGLGADTQYF
CDR3 length: 17; D gene: TRBD2; J gene: TRBJ2-5; V gene: TRBV7-8; clone size: NA; CDR3 DNA: TGTGCCAGCAGCTTAGCGTCCTTACGGACTAGGGGAGAGACCCAGTACTTC; CDR3 protein: CASSLASLRTRGETQYF
CDR3 length: 11; D gene: NA; J gene: TRBJ1-1; V gene: TRBV20-1; clone size: few; CDR3 DNA: TGCAGTGCCGAACAAAACACTGAAGCTTTCTTT; CDR3 protein: CSAEQNTEAFF
CDR3 length: 16; D gene: NA; J gene: TRBJ2-2; V gene: TRBV18; clone size: NA; CDR3 DNA: TGTGCCAGCTCACCACAGGGCAGGGCGAACACCGGGGAGCTGTTTTTT; CDR3 protein: CASSPQGRANTGELFF
CDR3 length: 15; D gene: TRBD2; J gene: TRBJ2-7; V gene: TRBV11-2; clone size: NA; CDR3 DNA: TGTGCCAGCAGCCCCCGACTAGCGGGGAACTACGAGCAGTACTTC; CDR3 protein: CASSPRLAGNYEQYF
CDR3 length: 13; D gene: NA; J gene: TRBJ1-1; V gene: TRBV6-6; clone size: NA; CDR3 DNA: TGTGCCAGCAGGACGTTTCTGAACACTGAAGCTTTCTTT; CDR3 protein: CASRTFLNTEAFF
CDR3 length: 12; D gene: NA; J gene: TRBJ2-1; V gene: TRBV9; clone size: NA; CDR3 DNA: TGTGCCAGCAGCGATACAGGGTTTGAGCAGTTCTTC; CDR3 protein: CASSDTGFEQFF
CDR3 length: 12; D gene: NA; J gene: TRBJ1-4; V gene: TRBV19; clone size: NA; CDR3 DNA: TGTGCCAGTAGTATGGAAGGGGACAAACTGTTTTTT; CDR3 protein: CASSMEGDKLFF
CDR3 length: 13; D gene: NA; J gene: TRBJ1-2; V gene: TRBV14; clone size: few; CDR3 DNA: TGTGCCAGCAGCCACGGGGGTAACTATGGCTACACCTTC; CDR3 protein: CASSHGGNYGYTF